The TCR beta chain under discussion was sequenced for a study of blood T cell repertoires in COVID-19. Across the whole study: The study drew acute and convalescent COVID-19 samples from the United States, Italy and Spain. PBMCs, B-cell-depleted T cells, or T cells were the source of the cDNA or gDNA that made up the material.

The germline V gene has CDR1 SEHNR and CDR2 FQNEAQ (reference sequence). Trimming took 6 bases from V and 3 from J, leaving 18 bases between them. This CDR3 is 15 amino acids long. Assay: immunoSEQ multiplex PCR; the TCRdb copy retains only in-frame clones and omits some. This sample has 250,000 or so clones, with around 85% found just once. V and J are TRBV7-9 and TRBJ2-7; weak D call: TRBD1 (6 bases). Sequenced input: peripheral blood. This receptor was obtained from an elderly man with acute or convalescent COVID-19. The CDR3 spells CASRSHHETGYEQYF. As DNA, the CDR3 is TGTGCCAGCAGATCCCATCATGAGACAGGCTACGAGCAGTACTTC.